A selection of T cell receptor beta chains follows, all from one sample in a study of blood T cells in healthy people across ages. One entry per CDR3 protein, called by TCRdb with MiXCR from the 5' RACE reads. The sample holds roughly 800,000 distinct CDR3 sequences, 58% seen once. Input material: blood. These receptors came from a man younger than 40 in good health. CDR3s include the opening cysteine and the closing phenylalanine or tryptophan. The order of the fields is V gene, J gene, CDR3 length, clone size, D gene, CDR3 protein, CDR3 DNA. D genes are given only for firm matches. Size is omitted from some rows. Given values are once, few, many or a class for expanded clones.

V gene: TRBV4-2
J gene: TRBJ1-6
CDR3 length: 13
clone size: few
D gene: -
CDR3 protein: CASSQDGDFTLHF
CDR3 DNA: TGTGCCAGCAGCCAAGACGGCGATTTCACCCTCCACTTT

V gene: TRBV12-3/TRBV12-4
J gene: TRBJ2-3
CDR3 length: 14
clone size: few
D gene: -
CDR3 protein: CASSFRGAGDTEYF
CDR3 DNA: TGTGCCAGCAGTTTCAGGGGGGCAGGAGATACGGAATATTTT

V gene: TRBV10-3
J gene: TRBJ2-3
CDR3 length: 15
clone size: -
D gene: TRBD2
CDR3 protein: CAISEPSGGRNTQYF
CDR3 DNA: TGTGCCATCAGTGAACCTAGCGGGGGGAGGAATACGCAGTATTTT

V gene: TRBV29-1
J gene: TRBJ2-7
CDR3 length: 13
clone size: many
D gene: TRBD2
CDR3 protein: CSVRPSGGYEQYF
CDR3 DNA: TGCAGCGTGCGCCCTAGCGGGGGCTACGAGCAGTACTTC

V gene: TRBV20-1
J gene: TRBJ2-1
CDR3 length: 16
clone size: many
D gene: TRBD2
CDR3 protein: CSAIPLLAGGLNEQFF
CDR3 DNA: TGCAGTGCTATTCCACTCCTAGCGGGGGGGTTGAATGAGCAGTTCTTC

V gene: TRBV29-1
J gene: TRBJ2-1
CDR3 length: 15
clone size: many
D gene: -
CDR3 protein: CSAGPSGGGYNEQFF
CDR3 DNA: TGCAGCGCAGGACCGTCGGGTGGAGGATACAATGAGCAGTTCTTC

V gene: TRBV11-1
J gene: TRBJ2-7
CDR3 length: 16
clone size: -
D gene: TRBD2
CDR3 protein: CASSLTVGLADAEQYF
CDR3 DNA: TGTGCCAGCAGCCTGACCGTTGGACTAGCTGACGCCGAGCAGTACTTC

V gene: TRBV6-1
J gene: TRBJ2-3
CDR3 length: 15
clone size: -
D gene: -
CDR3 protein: CASSEGGFGTDTQYF
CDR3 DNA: TGTGCCAGCAGTGAAGGGGGCTTCGGTACAGATACGCAGTATTTT

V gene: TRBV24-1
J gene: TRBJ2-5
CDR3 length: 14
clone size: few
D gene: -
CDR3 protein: CATSDWGIRETQYF
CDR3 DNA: TGTGCCACCAGTGATTGGGGGATCCGGGAGACCCAGTACTTC

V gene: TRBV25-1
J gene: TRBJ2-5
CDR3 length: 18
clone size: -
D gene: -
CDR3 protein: CASSESLGANSRMETQYF
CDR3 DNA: TGTGCCAGCAGTGAATCGTTGGGGGCGAATAGCAGGATGGAGACCCAGTACTTC

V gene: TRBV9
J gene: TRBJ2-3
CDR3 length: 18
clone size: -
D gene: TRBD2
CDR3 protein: CASSVAVSGGSSTDTQYF
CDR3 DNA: TGTGCCAGCAGCGTCGCCGTCAGCGGGGGGTCTAGCACAGATACGCAGTATTTT

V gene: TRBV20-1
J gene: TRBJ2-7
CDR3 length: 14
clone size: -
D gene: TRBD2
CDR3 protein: CSADRSGMGYEQYF
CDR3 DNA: TGCAGTGCGGACCGTAGCGGGATGGGATACGAGCAGTACTTC

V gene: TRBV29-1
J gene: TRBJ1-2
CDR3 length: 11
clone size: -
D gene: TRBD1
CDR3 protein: CSARQGGGYTF
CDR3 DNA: TGCAGCGCCCGACAGGGAGGCGGCTACACCTTC

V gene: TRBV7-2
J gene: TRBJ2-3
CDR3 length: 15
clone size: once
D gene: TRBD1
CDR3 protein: CANNTTGVQADTQYF
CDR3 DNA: TGTGCCAACAACACAACAGGGGTACAGGCAGATACGCAGTATTTT

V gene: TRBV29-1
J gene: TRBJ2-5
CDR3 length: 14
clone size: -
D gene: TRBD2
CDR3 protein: CSVEVAGDKETQYF
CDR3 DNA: TGCAGCGTTGAAGTAGCGGGGGATAAAGAGACCCAGTACTTC

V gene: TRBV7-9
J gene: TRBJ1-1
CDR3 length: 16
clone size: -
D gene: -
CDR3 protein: CASSTTTTGPNTEAFF
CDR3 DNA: TGTGCCAGCAGCACCACCACCACAGGGCCGAACACTGAAGCTTTCTTT

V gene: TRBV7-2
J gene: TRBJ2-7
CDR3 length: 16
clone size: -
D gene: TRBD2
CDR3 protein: CASSWAGTSGGIEQYF
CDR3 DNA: TGTGCCAGCAGCTGGGCCGGGACTAGCGGGGGGATCGAGCAGTACTTC

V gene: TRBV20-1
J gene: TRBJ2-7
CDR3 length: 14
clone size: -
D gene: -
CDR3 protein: CSAHPPTGIYEQYF
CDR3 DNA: TGCAGTGCTCACCCGCCCACTGGTATCTACGAGCAGTACTTC

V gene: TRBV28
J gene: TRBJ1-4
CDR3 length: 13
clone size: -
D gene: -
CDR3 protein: CASSLLGSEKLFF
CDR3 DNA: TGTGCCAGCAGTTTGCTGGGAAGTGAAAAACTGTTTTTT

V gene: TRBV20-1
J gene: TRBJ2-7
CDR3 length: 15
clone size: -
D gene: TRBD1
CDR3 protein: CSASRDSALSYEQYF
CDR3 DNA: TGCAGTGCTAGCCGGGACAGTGCTTTATCCTACGAGCAGTACTTC

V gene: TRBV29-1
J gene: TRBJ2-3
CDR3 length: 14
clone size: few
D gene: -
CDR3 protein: CSVQLGGGTDTQYF
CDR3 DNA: TGCAGCGTTCAGCTTGGCGGGGGCACAGATACGCAGTATTTT

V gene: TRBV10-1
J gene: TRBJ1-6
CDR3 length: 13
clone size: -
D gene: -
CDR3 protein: CASADRRNSPLHF
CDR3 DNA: TGCGCCAGCGCGGACAGAAGGAATTCACCCCTCCACTTT

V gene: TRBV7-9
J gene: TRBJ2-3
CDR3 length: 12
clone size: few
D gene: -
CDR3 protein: CASSLSYDTQYF
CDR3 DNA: TGTGCCAGCAGCTTATCATACGATACGCAGTATTTT

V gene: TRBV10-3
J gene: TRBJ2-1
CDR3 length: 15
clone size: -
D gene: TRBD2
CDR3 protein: CAISELPSGMREQFF
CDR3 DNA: TGTGCCATCAGTGAGCTTCCTAGCGGGATGAGGGAGCAGTTCTTC

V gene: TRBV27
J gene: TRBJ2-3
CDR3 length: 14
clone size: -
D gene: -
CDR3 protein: CASSFLGRTDTQYF
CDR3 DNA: TGTGCCAGCAGTTTTTTAGGGCGCACAGATACGCAGTATTTT

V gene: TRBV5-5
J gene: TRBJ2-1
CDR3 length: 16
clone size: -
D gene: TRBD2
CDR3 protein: CASRRKLAGVENEQFF
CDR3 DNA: TGTGCCAGCAGGCGAAAGCTAGCGGGAGTCGAAAATGAGCAGTTCTTC

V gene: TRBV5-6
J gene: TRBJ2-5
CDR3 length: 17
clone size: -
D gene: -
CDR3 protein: CASSLGIRGPFRETQYF
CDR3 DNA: TGTGCCAGCAGCTTGGGGATCCGGGGGCCGTTTCGGGAGACCCAGTACTTC

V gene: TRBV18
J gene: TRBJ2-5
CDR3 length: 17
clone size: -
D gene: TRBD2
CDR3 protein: CASSEYRLAGGKETQYF
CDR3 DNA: TGTGCCAGCTCCGAATACCGACTAGCGGGAGGGAAAGAGACCCAGTACTTC

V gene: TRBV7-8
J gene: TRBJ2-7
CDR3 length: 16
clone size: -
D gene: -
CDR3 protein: CASSLGNRKESYEQYF
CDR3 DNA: TGTGCCAGCAGCTTGGGCAACCGGAAGGAATCCTACGAGCAGTACTTC

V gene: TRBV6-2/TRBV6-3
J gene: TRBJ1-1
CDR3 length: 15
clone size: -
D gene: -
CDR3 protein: CASSYSGVRNTEAFF
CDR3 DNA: TGTGCCAGCAGTTACTCGGGTGTCAGGAACACTGAAGCTTTCTTT

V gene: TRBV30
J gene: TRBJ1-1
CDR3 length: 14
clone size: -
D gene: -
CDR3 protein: CAWSVTKAYTEAFF
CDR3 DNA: TGTGCCTGGAGTGTTACAAAGGCCTACACTGAAGCTTTCTTT

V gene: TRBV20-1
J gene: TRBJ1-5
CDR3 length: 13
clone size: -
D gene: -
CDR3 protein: CSARDRSHQPQHF
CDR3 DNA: TGCAGTGCTAGAGACAGGTCCCATCAGCCCCAGCATTTT

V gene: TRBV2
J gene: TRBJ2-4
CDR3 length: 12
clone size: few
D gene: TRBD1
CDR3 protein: CASRDRGDIQYF
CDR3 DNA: TGTGCCAGCAGGGACAGGGGAGACATTCAGTACTTC

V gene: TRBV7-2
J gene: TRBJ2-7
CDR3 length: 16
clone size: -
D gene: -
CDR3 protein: CASSLVVGAGIYEQYF
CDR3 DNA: TGTGCCAGCAGCTTAGTGGTAGGGGCAGGGATCTACGAGCAGTACTTC

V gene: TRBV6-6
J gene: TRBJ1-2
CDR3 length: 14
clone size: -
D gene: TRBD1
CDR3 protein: CATTDSGQGYGYTF
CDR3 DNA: TGTGCCACCACAGACTCTGGACAGGGTTACGGCTACACCTTC

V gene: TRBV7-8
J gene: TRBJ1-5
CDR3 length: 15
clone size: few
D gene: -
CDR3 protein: CASSLTWHGNQPQHF
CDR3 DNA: TGTGCCAGCAGCTTAACGTGGCACGGCAATCAGCCCCAGCATTTT

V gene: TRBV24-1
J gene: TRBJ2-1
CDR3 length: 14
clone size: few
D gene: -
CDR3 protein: CATSDLPPHNEQFF
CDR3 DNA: TGTGCCACCAGTGATTTGCCCCCCCACAATGAGCAGTTCTTC

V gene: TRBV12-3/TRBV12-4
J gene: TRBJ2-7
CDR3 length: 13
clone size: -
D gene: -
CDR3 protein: CASSLGFPYEQYF
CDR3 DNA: TGTGCCAGCAGTCTCGGGTTTCCCTACGAGCAGTACTTC

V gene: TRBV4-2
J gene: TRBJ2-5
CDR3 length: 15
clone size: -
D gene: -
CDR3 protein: CVSSPGGTDQETQYF
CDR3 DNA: TGTGTCAGCAGCCCAGGAGGGACAGACCAAGAGACCCAGTACTTC

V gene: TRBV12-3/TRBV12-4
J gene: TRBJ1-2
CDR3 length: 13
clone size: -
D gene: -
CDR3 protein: CASSFPRIYGYTF
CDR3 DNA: TGTGCCAGCAGTTTTCCCAGGATCTATGGCTACACCTTC